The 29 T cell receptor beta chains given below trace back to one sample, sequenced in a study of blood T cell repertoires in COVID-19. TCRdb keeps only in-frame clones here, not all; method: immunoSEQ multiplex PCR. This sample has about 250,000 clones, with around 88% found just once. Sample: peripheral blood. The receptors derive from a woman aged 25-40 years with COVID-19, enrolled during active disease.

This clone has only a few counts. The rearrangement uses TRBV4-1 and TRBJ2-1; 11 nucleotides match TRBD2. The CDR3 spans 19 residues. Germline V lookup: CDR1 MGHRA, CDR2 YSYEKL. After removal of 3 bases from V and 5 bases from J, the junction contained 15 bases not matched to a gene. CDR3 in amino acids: CASSQVGLADKEGNNEQFF. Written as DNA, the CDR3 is TGCGCCAGCAGCCAGGTGGGACTAGCGGACAAAGAAGGTAACAATGAGCAGTTCTTC.

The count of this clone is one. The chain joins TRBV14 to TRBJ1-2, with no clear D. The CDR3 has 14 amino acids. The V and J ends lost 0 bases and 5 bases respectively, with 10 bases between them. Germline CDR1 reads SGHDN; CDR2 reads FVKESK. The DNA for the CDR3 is TGTGCCAGCAGCCAAGATGCAGGTTTTTATGGCTACACCTTC. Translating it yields CASSQDAGFYGYTF.

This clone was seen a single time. In nucleotides, the CDR3 is TGCGCCAGCAGCCTGGGACAGAGACTGGGTGGCTACACCTTC. This gives the protein CASSLGQRLGGYTF. The V and J genes are TRBV5-1 and TRBJ1-2, with 7 bases aligning to TRBD1. The CDR3 runs 14 residues. The V segment lost 4 bases and the J segment 7 bases; nucleotides outside the gene matches: 10. Germline V CDR1 and CDR2: SGHRS, YFSETQ.

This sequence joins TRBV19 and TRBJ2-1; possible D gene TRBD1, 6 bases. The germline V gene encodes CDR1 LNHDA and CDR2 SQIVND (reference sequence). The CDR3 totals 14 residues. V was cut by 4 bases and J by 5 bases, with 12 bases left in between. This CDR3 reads CASSTGAGDNEQFF. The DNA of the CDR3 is TGTGCCAGTAGTACAGGGGCAGGGGACAATGAGCAGTTCTTC.

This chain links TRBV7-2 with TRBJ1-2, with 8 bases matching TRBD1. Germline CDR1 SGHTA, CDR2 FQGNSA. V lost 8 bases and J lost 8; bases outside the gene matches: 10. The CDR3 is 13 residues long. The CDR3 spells CASQPDRGEGYTF. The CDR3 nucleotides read TGTGCCAGCCAGCCCGACAGGGGAGAAGGCTACACCTTC.

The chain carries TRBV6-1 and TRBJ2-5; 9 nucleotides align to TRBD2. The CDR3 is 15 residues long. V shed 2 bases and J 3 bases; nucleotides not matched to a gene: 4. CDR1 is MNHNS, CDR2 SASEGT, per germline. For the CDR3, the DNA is TGTGCCAGCAGTGAATGGACTAGCGACGAAGAGACCCAGTACTTC. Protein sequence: CASSEWTSDEETQYF.

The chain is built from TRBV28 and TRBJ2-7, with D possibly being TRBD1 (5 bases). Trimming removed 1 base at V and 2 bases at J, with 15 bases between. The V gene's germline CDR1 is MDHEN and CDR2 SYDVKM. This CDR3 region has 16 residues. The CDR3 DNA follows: TGTGCCAGCAGTTTATTCGTCCGCAGGGTTCCCTACGAGCAGTACTTC. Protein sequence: CASSLFVRRVPYEQYF.

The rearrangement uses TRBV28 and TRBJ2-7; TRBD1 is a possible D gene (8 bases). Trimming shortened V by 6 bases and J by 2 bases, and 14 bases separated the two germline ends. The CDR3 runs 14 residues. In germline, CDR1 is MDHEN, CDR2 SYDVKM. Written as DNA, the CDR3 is TGTGCCAGCAGCACAGGGGGGGCAGCCTACGAGCAGTACTTC. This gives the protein CASSTGGAAYEQYF.

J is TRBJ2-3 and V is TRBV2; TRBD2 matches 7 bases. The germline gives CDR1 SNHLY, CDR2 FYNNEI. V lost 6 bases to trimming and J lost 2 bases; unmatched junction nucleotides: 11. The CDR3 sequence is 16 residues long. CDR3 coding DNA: TGTGCCAGCAGCCTCCAGACACTAGCGACCACAGATACGCAGTATTTT. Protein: CASSLQTLATTDTQYF.

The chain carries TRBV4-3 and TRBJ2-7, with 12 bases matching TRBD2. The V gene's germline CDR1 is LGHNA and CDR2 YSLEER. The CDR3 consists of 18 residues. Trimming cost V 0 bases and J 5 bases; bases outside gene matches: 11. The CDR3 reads CASSQEPSGGAVPHEQYF. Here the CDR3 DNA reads TGCGCCAGCAGCCAAGAGCCTAGCGGGGGGGCGGTTCCCCACGAGCAGTACTTC.

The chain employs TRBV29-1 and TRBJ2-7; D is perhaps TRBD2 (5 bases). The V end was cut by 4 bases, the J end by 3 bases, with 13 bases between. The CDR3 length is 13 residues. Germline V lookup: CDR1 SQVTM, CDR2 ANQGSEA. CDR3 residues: CSVAWAEGYEQYF. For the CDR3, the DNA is TGCAGCGTTGCCTGGGCAGAGGGCTACGAGCAGTACTTC.

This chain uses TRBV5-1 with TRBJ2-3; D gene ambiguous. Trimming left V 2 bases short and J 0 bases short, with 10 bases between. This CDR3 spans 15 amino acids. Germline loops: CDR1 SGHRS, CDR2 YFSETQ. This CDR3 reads CASSFQYRSTDTQYF. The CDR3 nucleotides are TGCGCCAGCAGCTTTCAGTACCGTAGCACAGATACGCAGTATTTT.

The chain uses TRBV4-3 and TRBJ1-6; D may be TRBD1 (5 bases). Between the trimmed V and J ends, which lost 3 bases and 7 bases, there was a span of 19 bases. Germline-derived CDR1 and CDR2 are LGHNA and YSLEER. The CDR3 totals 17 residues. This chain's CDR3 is CASSQEPGGSANSPLHF. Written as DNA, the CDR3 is TGCGCCAGCAGCCAGGAACCTGGGGGGAGCGCGAATTCACCCCTCCACTTT.

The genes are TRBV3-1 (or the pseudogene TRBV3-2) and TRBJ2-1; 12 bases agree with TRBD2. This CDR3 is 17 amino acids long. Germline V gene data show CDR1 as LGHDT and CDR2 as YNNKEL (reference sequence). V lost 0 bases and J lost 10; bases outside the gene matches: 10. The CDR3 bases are TGTGCCAGCAGCCAAGATGGGAGGACTAGCGGGATTTGGGAGCAGTTCTTC. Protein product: CASSQDGRTSGIWEQFF.

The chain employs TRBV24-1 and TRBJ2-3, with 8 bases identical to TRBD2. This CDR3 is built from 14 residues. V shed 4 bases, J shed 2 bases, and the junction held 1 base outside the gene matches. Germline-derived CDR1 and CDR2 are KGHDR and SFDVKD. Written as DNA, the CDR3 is TGTGCCACCAGTGACGGGGGGGTCACAGATACGCAGTATTTT. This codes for CATSDGGVTDTQYF.

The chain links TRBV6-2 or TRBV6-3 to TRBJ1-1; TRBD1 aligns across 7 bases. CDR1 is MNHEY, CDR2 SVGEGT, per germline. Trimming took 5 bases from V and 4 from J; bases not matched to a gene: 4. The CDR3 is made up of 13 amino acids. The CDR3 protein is CASSQTGTTEAFF. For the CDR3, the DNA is TGTGCCAGCAGTCAGACAGGGACCACTGAAGCTTTCTTT.

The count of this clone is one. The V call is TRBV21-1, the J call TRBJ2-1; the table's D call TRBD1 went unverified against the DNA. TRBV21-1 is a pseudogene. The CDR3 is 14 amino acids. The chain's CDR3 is CASSPWTGVNEQFF. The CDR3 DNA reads TGTGCCAGCAGCCCTTGGACAGGGGTGAATGAGCAGTTCTTC.

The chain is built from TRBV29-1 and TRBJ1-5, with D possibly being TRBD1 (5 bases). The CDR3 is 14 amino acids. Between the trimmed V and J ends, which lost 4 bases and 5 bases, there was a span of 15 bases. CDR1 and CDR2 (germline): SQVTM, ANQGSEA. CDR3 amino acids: CSVAENQGYQPQHF. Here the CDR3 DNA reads TGCAGCGTTGCCGAAAACCAGGGTTATCAGCCCCAGCATTTT.

The CDR3 region has the DNA TGTGCCAGCAGTTTCGGGACAGGGGGGCAGTTCTTC. Translated, it gives CASSFGTGGQFF. The chain uses TRBV12-3 or TRBV12-4 and TRBJ2-1, with 11 positions matching TRBD1. The CDR3 extends over 12 amino acids. V gave up 3 bases and J gave up 12 bases; unmatched junction bases: 1.

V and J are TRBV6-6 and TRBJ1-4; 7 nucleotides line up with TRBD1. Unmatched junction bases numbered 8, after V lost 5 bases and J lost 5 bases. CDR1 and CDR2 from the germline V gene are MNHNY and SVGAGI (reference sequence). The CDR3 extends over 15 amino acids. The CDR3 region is CASSPRQGGNEKLFF. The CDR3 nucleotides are TGTGCCAGCAGTCCTCGACAGGGTGGAAATGAAAAACTGTTTTTT.

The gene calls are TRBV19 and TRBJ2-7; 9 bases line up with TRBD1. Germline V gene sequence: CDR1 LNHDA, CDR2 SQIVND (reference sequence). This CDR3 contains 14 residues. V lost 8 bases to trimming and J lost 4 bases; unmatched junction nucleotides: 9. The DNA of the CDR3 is TGTGCCAGTTCAGGGACAGGGATTTCTTACGAGCAGTACTTC. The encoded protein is CASSGTGISYEQYF.

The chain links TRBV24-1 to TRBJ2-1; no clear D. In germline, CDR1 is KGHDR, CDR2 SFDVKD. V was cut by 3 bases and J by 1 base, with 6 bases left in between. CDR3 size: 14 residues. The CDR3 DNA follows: TGTGCCACCAGTGATACGGGTTCCTACAATGAGCAGTTCTTC. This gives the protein CATSDTGSYNEQFF.

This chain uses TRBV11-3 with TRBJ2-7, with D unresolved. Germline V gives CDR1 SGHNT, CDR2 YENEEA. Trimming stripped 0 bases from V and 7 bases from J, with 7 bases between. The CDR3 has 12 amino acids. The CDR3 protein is CASSLDYGEQYF. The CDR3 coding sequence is TGTGCCAGCAGCTTAGACTACGGGGAGCAGTACTTC.

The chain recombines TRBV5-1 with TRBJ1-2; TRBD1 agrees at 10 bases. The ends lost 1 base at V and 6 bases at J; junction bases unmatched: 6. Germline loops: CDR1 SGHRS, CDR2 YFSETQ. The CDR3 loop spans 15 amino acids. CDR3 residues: CASSLPDRGRDGYTF. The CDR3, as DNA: TGCGCCAGCAGCTTGCCCGACAGGGGGCGGGATGGCTACACCTTC.

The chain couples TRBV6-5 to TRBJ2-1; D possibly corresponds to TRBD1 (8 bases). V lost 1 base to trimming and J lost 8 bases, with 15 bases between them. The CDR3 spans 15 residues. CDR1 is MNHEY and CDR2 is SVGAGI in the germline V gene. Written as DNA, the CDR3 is TGTGCCAGCAGTTACTGGACAGGGAGGGAGGATGAGCAGTTCTTC. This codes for CASSYWTGREDEQFF.

CDR3 nucleotides: TGTGCCTGGAGTCCAAGGGACAGGGGAATGGGGACGCGCAATCAGCCCCAGCATTTT. As protein: CAWSPRDRGMGTRNQPQHF. The rearrangement joins TRBV30 to TRBJ1-5, with TRBD1 identical over 10 bases. The CDR3 has 19 amino acids. Germline CDR1 reads GTSNPN; CDR2 reads SVGIG (reference sequence). Losses at the gene ends were 2 bases for V and 2 bases for J; bases not matched to a gene: 15.

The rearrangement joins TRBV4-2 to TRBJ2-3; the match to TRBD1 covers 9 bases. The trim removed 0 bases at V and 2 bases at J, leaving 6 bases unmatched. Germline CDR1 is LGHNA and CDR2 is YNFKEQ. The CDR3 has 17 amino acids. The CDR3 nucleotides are TGTGCCAGCAGCCAAGAACCGGGGGACAGGGCCACAGATACGCAGTATTTT. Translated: CASSQEPGDRATDTQYF.

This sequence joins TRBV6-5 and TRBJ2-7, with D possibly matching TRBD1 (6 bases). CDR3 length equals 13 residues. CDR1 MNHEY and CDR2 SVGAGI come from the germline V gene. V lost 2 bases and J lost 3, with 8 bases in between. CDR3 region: CASSYGDNYEQYF. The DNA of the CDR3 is TGTGCCAGCAGTTACGGGGACAACTACGAGCAGTACTTC.

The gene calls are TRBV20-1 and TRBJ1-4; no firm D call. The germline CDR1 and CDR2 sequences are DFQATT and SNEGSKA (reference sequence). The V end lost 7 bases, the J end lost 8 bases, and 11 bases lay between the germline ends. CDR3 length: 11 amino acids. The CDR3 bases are TGCAGTGTTACGGGGAGCGAAAAACTGTTTTTT. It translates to CSVTGSEKLFF.